The TCR beta chain under discussion was sequenced for a study of T cells after yellow fever vaccination. TCRdb processed the 5' RACE reads anew with MiXCR; each CDR3 protein has one entry. Of 350,000 to 550,000 distinct CDR3 sequences in the sample, around 19% are singletons; the top ten hold around 17%. With 0 bases removed from V and 5 bases from J, the gap between germline ends came to 19 bases. The CDR3 covers 17 residues. The germline CDR1 and CDR2 sequences are LGHNA and YSLEER. This clonotype was picked up a small number of times. The antigen is undetermined. The study, taken as a whole, reports: The appearance of a small share of clonotypes in both CD4 and CD8 compartments was observed.

This TCR was recovered from a man younger than 35 who received the YFV17D yellow fever vaccine. Material: PBMCs, obtained before the yellow fever booster vaccination. The V call is TRBV4-3, the J call TRBJ1-1; a weak D match, TRBD1 (5 bases). The CDR3 protein is CASSQDRRGGTGTEAFF. DNA for the CDR3: TGCGCCAGCAGCCAAGATAGGCGGGGGGGTACGGGAACTGAAGCTTTCTTT.